This passage covers 24 T cell receptor beta chains from one sample sequenced in a study of PD-1 blockade in classical Hodgkin lymphoma (dated by TCRdb to 2020 to 2022). Libraries were made using the immunoSEQ multiplex PCR assay. TCRdb limited this immuneACCESS table to in-frame rearrangements with V and J called. A share of clones is missing; checked studies link under half to unresolved V genes, and the rest is unexplained. Counted in this sample were tens of thousands of clones; 93% of them appeared once. The ten most abundant clones make up about 2.8% of the sample. What the time point label conveys for this sample: newly diagnosed, previously untreated cHL patient sample. Sequenced input: peripheral blood mononuclear cells (PBMCs). These receptors came from a human donor with classical Hodgkin lymphoma.

V and J are TRBV6-5 and TRBJ2-1; TRBD2 matches 9 bases. The V and J ends lost 4 bases and 4 bases, in that order; junction bases with no gene match: 8. The CDR3 sequence is 16 residues long. Germline CDR1 MNHEY, CDR2 SVGAGI. In DNA, the CDR3 is TGTGCCAGCAGTTCAGGGGGAGCGGGGGGTTACAATGAGCAGTTCTTC. Its translation is CASSSGGAGGYNEQFF.

This chain uses TRBV19 with TRBJ1-5, with D possibly TRBD1 on 6 matching bases. Germline V CDR1 and CDR2: LNHDA, SQIVND (reference sequence). This CDR3 has 14 residues. V shed 7 bases and J shed 9 bases, with 19 bases lying between them. The CDR3 DNA sequence: TGTGCCAGTAAGCCAACAGGGTCCCAGGGGCCCCAGCATTTT. Translated, it gives CASKPTGSQGPQHF.

The rearrangement links TRBV28 to TRBJ2-3, with D uncertain. CDR3 length equals 13 residues. Trimming removed 7 bases at V and 1 base at J, with 9 bases between. The germline gives CDR1 MDHEN, CDR2 SYDVKM. The CDR3 reads CASTNPGTDTQYF. CDR3 sequence (DNA): TGTGCCAGCACCAATCCGGGCACAGATACGCAGTATTTT. Using reference TRBV28 and TRBJ2-3 for the parts outside the CDR3, the full variable domain is DVKVTQSSRYLVKRTGEKVFLECVQDMDHENMFWYRQDPGLGLRLIYFSYDVKMKEKGDIPEGYSVSREKKERFSLILESASTNQTSMYLCASTNPGTDTQYFGPGTRLTVL.

V and J are TRBV5-1 and TRBJ1-1; 7 bases are shared with TRBD1. V lost 0 bases to trimming and J lost 8 bases; unmatched junction nucleotides: 7. This CDR3 spans 14 amino acids. Germline V gene data show CDR1 as SGHRS and CDR2 as YFSETQ. The CDR3 region has the DNA TGCGCCAGCAGCTTGGAGGGAGGGGGCGGAGAAGCTTTCTTT. Protein product: CASSLEGGGGEAFF.

This sequence joins TRBV5-4 and TRBJ2-7; TRBD1 matches at 9 bases. After removal of 4 bases from V and 2 bases from J, the junction contained 7 bases not matched to a gene. The germline V gene has CDR1 SGHNT and CDR2 YYREEE (reference sequence). The CDR3 is 15 residues long. Here the CDR3 DNA reads TGTGCCAGCAGCCGGTTTGGGACAGGGACCTACGAGCAGTACTTC. Its protein is CASSRFGTGTYEQYF.

The chain links TRBV6-6 to TRBJ1-2, with a possible D match to TRBD1 (5 bases). The V and J ends lost 7 bases and 5 bases respectively, with 17 bases between them. There are 14 residues in the CDR3. Germline lookup yields CDR1 MNHNY and CDR2 SVGAGI (reference sequence). The CDR3: CASTLLGGQYGYTF. The DNA for the CDR3 is TGTGCCAGCACCCTGCTTGGGGGTCAATATGGCTACACCTTC.

This sequence joins TRBV28 and TRBJ2-1, with TRBD2 matching 11 bases. The ends lost 3 bases at V and 6 bases at J; junction bases unmatched: 7. Looked up from germline, CDR1 is MDHEN and CDR2 is SYDVKM. The length of the CDR3 is 16 residues. CDR3 in DNA: TGTGCCAGCAGTTTCGGGCTAGCGGGAGGAAGCAATGAGCAGTTCTTC. Amino acids: CASSFGLAGGSNEQFF.

The chain links TRBV30 to TRBJ2-1; TRBD2 matches at 7 bases. CDR1 is GTSNPN, CDR2 SVGIG, per germline (reference sequence). This CDR3 comprises 14 residues. Losses at the gene ends were 4 bases for V and 3 bases for J; bases not matched to a gene: 6. The CDR3 DNA sequence: TGTGCCTGGACGTCGGGGGGAAACTACAATGAGCAGTTCTTC. Translation gives CAWTSGGNYNEQFF.

The gene calls are TRBV6-1 and TRBJ1-4, with TRBD1 matching over 7 bases. CDR3 length: 15 amino acids. Germline assignment: CDR1 MNHNS and CDR2 SASEGT. Trimming at V came to 6 bases and at J to 8 bases, leaving 12 bases not matched to a gene. The CDR3 sequence: CASRAMTGLGEKLFF. CDR3 coding DNA: TGTGCCAGCAGGGCCATGACAGGGCTAGGGGAAAAACTGTTTTTT.

The chain uses TRBV6-6 and TRBJ2-7; D not resolved. V lost 2 bases to trimming and J lost 3 bases, with 8 bases between them. The CDR3 sequence is 13 residues long. The germline CDR1 and CDR2 sequences are MNHNY and SVGAGI (reference sequence). The chain's CDR3 is CASSYSTDYEQYF. The CDR3, as DNA: TGTGCCAGCAGTTACAGCACGGACTACGAGCAGTACTTC.

The V call is TRBV5-6, the J call TRBJ2-3; 8 bases map to TRBD1. Trimming removed 4 bases from V and 3 bases from J; junction bases left unmatched: 7. Germline values: CDR1 SGHDT, CDR2 YYEEEE. CDR3 size: 15 residues. CDR3 DNA: TGTGCCAGCAGCCCGGGACAGGTGGTAACAGATACGCAGTATTTT. It codes for CASSPGQVVTDTQYF.

V gene TRBV29-1 combines with J gene TRBJ2-5, with D perhaps matching TRBD1 (5 bases). The CDR3 spans 13 residues. Trimming stripped 3 bases from V and 5 bases from J, with 13 bases between. Germline CDR1 SQVTM, CDR2 ANQGSEA. Here the CDR3 reads CSVDQGGWETQYF. CDR3 bases: TGCAGCGTTGACCAGGGTGGTTGGGAGACCCAGTACTTC.

The chain has TRBV2 and TRBJ2-7; D might be TRBD1 (6 bases). The CDR3 loop spans 14 amino acids. The V end lost 5 bases, the J end lost 3 bases, and 14 bases lay between the germline ends. Germline V lookup: CDR1 SNHLY, CDR2 FYNNEI. The CDR3 DNA follows: TGTGCCAGCAGTACTGACAGGCGATACTACGAGCAGTACTTC. It yields the protein CASSTDRRYYEQYF.

The chain recombines TRBV6-4 with TRBJ2-2, with D perhaps matching TRBD1 (7 bases). CDR1 and CDR2 from the germline V gene are MRHNA and SNTAGT. The CDR3 consists of 15 residues. Trimming shortened V by 4 bases and J by 3 bases, and 12 bases separated the two germline ends. The chain's CDR3 is CASSATRGDTGELFF. The CDR3 nucleotides read TGTGCCAGCAGTGCTACCAGGGGGGACACCGGGGAGCTGTTTTTT.

The chain joins TRBV18 to TRBJ2-7, with D hard to call. Trimming removed 5 bases at V and 0 bases at J, with 5 bases between. The CDR3 has 12 amino acids. Per germline, CDR1 KGHSH and CDR2 LQKENI. The CDR3 loop reads CASSLSSYEQYF. In DNA form, the CDR3 reads TGTGCCAGCTCATTGAGCTCCTACGAGCAGTACTTC.

The chain combines TRBV11-2 with TRBJ1-1; tentative D call: TRBD1 (5 bases). Germline lookup yields CDR1 SGHAT and CDR2 FQNNGV. The CDR3 is 13 residues long. V shed 1 base and J shed 5 bases, with 8 bases lying between them. CDR3 amino acids: CASSLAGPTEAFF. The CDR3 nucleotides are TGTGCCAGCAGCTTAGCGGGGCCTACTGAAGCTTTCTTT.

This chain's CDR3 is CASGTSTDTQYF. As DNA, the CDR3 is TGTGCCAGCGGGACTAGCACAGATACGCAGTATTTT. The V and J genes are TRBV28 and TRBJ2-3; TRBD2 might be the D (6 bases). V lost 8 bases, J lost 0 bases, and 6 bases lay in between. Germline assignment: CDR1 MDHEN and CDR2 SYDVKM. The CDR3 covers 12 residues. The full variable domain, in which reference TRBV28 and TRBJ2-3 provide the parts outside the CDR3, is DVKVTQSSRYLVKRTGEKVFLECVQDMDHENMFWYRQDPGLGLRLIYFSYDVKMKEKGDIPEGYSVSREKKERFSLILESASTNQTSMYLCASGTSTDTQYFGPGTRLTVL.

The rearrangement joins TRBV7-3 to TRBJ2-7; 9 bases match TRBD1. With V trimmed by 5 bases and J by 7 bases, 12 bases remained unmatched. This CDR3 has 15 residues. Looked up from germline, CDR1 is SGHTA and CDR2 is FQGTGA. DNA of the CDR3: TGTGCCAGCAGCCCACCCCGGGACAGGGATCTAGAGCAGTACTTC. Translation: CASSPPRDRDLEQYF.

As concerns this clone: A junction end diverges from the germline sequence, so it may reflect a read error. V and J are TRBV11-2 and TRBJ2-7; 9 positions agree with TRBD2. The CDR3 has 14 residues. Germline V lookup: CDR1 SGHAT, CDR2 FQNNGV. For the CDR3, the DNA is TGTGCCAGCAGCTTAGATTACGGGCTAGCGGGACTCCTATTC. Protein sequence: CASSLDYGLAGLLF.

The chain is built from TRBV15 and TRBJ1-4; D is unclear. The CDR3 covers 14 residues. CDR1 and CDR2 from the germline V gene are LNHNV and YYDKDF (reference sequence). The V and J ends lost 3 bases and 8 bases respectively, with 13 bases between them. The CDR3 here is CATSSSPDREKLFF. CDR3 nucleotide sequence: TGTGCCACCAGCAGTTCCCCAGATAGGGAAAAACTGTTTTTT.

The chain couples TRBV6-6 to TRBJ2-2, with 9 bases matching TRBD1. Per the germline V gene, CDR1 is MNHNY and CDR2 is SVGAGI (reference sequence). The CDR3 runs 16 residues. Trimming took 2 bases from V and 0 from J; bases not matched to a gene: 1. The chain's CDR3 is CASSYRQGANTGELFF. DNA for the CDR3: TGTGCCAGCAGTTACAGACAGGGGGCGAACACCGGGGAGCTGTTTTTT.

In DNA, the CDR3 is TGTGCCAGCAGCTTAGACGGACAGAACTATGGCTACACCTTC. Its protein product is CASSLDGQNYGYTF. This sequence joins TRBV11-3 and TRBJ1-2; D perhaps matches TRBD1 (6 bases). This CDR3 comprises 14 residues. With 0 bases removed from V and 2 bases from J, the gap between germline ends came to 7 bases. Looked up from germline, CDR1 is SGHNT and CDR2 is YENEEA.

The chain has TRBV10-3 and TRBJ2-7; D is unclear. Trimming removed 4 bases at V and 4 bases at J, with 5 bases between. This CDR3 contains 11 residues. Germline CDR1 reads ENHRY; CDR2 reads SYGVKD. DNA for the CDR3: TGTGCCATCAGTGCCCAATACGAGCAGTACTTC. It specifies CAISAQYEQYF.

The chain has TRBV19 and TRBJ1-2, with unresolved D. The CDR3 contains 11 residues. Per the germline V gene, CDR1 is LNHDA and CDR2 is SQIVND (reference sequence). Trimming removed 3 bases at V and 7 bases at J, with 6 bases between. CDR3 sequence reads: CASSIGVGYTF. The CDR3 DNA reads TGTGCCAGTAGTATCGGGGTTGGCTACACCTTC.